This TCR beta chain was captured by sequencing in a study of T cells after yellow fever vaccination. Study information: Libraries from low-cell-number fractions were prepared with the SMART-Seq v4 Ultra Low Input RNA kit. General study findings and limits: CD4 and CD8 compartments shared a small share of clonotypes, likely from convergent recombination.

V dropped 6 bases and J dropped 4 bases, with 22 bases sitting between them. The CDR3 extends over 16 amino acids. The germline V gene has CDR1 LNHDA and CDR2 SQIVND (reference sequence). This clonotype turned up a few times. The target antigen is unknown. 5'RACE template switching produced TCR cDNA carrying a universal primer site and UMIs. MiXCR, applied by TCRdb to the 5' RACE reads, yields one record per CDR3 protein. The table records under 500,000 distinct CDR3 sequences, around 19% of them present only once. The source was PBMCs, collected before the yellow fever booster vaccination. The V and J genes are TRBV19 and TRBJ2-7; the D gene is possibly TRBD1 (6 bases). The sequence was obtained from a man between 18 and 29 years old who received the YFV17D yellow fever vaccine. DNA for the CDR3: TGTGCCAGTAGCATTACGGGACAACGGTCCGCTTACGAGCAGTACTTC. Its translation is CASSITGQRSAYEQYF. The full variable domain, in which reference TRBV19 and TRBJ2-7 provide the parts outside the CDR3, is DGGITQSPKYLFRKEGQNVTLSCEQNLNHDAMYWYRQDPGQGLRLIYYSQIVNDFQKGDIAEGYSVSREKKESFPLTVTSAQKNPTAFYLCASSITGQRSAYEQYFGPGTRLTVT.